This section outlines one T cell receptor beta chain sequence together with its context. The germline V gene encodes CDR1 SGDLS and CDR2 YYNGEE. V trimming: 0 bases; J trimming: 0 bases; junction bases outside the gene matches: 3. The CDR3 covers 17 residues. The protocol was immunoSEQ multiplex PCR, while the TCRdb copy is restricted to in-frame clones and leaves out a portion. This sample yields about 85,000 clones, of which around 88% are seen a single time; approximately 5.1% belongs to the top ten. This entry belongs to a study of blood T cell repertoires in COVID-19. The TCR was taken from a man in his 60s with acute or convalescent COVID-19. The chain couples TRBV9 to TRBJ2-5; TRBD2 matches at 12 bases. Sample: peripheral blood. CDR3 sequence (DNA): TGTGCCAGCAGCGTAGGACTAGCGGGGGCGTACCAAGAGACCCAGTACTTC. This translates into CASSVGLAGAYQETQYF.